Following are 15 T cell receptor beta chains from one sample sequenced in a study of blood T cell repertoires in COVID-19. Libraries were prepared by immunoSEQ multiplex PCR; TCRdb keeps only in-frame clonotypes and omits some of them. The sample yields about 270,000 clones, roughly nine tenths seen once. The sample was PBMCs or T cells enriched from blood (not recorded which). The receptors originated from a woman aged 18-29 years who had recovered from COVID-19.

The CDR3, as DNA: TGCGCCAGCAAACCCACAGGGGGCGGCTACAATGAGCAGTTCTTC. It codes for CASKPTGGGYNEQFF. The chain uses TRBV10-2 and TRBJ2-1; the match to TRBD1 covers 9 bases. With V trimmed by 7 bases and J by 3 bases, 7 bases remained unmatched. Germline lookup yields CDR1 WSHSY and CDR2 SAAADI. The CDR3 extends over 15 amino acids.

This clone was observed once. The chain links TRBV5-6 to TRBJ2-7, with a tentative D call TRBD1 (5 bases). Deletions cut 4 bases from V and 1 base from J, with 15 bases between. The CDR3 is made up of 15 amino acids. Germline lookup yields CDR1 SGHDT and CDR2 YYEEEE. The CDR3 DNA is TGTGCCAGCAGCCGGCAGGGCCAGACTTCCTACGAGCAGTACTTC. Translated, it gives CASSRQGQTSYEQYF.

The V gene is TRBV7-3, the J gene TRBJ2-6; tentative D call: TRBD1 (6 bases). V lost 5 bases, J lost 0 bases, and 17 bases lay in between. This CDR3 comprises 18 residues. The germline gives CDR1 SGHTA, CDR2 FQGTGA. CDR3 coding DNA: TGTGCCAGCAGCCCCGGTGGGGGCAGACTCTCTGGGGCCAACGTCCTGACTTTC. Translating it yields CASSPGGGRLSGANVLTF.

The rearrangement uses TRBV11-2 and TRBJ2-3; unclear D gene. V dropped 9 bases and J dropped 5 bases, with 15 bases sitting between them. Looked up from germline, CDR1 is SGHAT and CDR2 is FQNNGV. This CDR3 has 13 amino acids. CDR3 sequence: CASAAGHVDTQYF. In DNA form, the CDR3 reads TGTGCCAGTGCGGCTGGTCATGTAGATACGCAGTATTTT.

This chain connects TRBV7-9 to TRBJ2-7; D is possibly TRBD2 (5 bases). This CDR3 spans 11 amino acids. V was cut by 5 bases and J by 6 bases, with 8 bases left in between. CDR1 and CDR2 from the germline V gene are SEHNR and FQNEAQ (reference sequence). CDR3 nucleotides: TGTGCCAGCAGCCCTGGGAGCGAGCAGTACTTC. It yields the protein CASSPGSEQYF.

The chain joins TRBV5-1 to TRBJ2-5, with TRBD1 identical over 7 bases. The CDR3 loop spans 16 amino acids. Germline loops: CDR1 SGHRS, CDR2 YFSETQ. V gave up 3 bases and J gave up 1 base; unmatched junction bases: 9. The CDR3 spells CASSSIQQGTQETQYF. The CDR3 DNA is TGCGCCAGCAGCTCGATTCAACAGGGGACCCAAGAGACCCAGTACTTC. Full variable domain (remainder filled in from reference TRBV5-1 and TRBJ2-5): KAGVTQTPRYLIKTRGQQVTLSCSPISGHRSVSWYQQTPGQGLQFLFEYFSETQRNKGNFPGRFSGRQFSNSRSEMNVSTLELGDSALYLCASSSIQQGTQETQYFGPGTRLLVL.

CDR3 region: CASSFQGTKNTEAFF. CDR3 DNA sequence: TGTGCCAGCAGTTTCCAGGGGACGAAAAACACTGAAGCTTTCTTT. J is TRBJ1-1 and V is TRBV28; perhaps TRBD1 as D (6 bases). The V and J ends lost 3 bases and 2 bases respectively, with 13 bases between them. CDR3 length: 15 amino acids. Per germline, CDR1 MDHEN and CDR2 SYDVKM.

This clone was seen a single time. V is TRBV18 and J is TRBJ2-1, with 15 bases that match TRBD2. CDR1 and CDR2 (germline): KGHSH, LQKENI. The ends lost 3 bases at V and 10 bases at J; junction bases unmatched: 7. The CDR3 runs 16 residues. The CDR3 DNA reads TGTGCCAGCTCACCGAAAGGACTAGCGGGGGGGCAAGAGCAGTTCTTC. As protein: CASSPKGLAGGQEQFF.

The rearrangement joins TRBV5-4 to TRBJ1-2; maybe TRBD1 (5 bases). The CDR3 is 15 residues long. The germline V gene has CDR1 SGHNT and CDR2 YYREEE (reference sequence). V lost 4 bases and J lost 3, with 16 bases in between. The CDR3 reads CASSNPGTEDYGYTF. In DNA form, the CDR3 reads TGTGCCAGCAGCAATCCCGGGACTGAGGACTATGGCTACACCTTC. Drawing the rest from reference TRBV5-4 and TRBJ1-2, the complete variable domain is ETGVTQSPTHLIKTRGQQVTLRCSSQSGHNTVSWYQQALGQGPQFIFQYYREEENGRGNFPPRFSGLQFPNYSSELNVNALELDDSALYLCASSNPGTEDYGYTFGSGTRLTVV.

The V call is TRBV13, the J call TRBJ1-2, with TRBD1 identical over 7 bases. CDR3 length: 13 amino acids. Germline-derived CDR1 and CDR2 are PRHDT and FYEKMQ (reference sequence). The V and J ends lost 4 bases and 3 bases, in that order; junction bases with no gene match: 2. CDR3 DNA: TGTGCCAGCAGCTCCGGGACAGACTATGGCTACACCTTC. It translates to CASSSGTDYGYTF.

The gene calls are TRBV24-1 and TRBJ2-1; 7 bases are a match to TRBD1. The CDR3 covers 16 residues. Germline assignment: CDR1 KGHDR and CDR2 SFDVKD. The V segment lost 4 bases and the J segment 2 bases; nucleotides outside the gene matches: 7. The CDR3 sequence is CATSDPGQPPYNEQFF. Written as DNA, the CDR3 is TGTGCCACCAGTGACCCGGGACAGCCACCCTACAATGAGCAGTTCTTC.

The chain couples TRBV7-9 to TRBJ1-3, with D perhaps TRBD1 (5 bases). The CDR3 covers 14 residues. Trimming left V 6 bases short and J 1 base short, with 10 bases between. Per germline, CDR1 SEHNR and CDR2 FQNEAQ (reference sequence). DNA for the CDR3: TGTGCCAGCAGTTTTCAGGGTTCTGGAAACACCATATATTTT. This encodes CASSFQGSGNTIYF.

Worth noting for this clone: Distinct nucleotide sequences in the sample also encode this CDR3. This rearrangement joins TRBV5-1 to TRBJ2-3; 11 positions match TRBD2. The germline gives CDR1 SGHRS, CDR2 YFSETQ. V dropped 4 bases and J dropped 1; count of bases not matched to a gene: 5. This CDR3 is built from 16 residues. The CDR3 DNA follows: TGCGCCAGCAGCCCTGGGACTAGCGGTGGCACAGATACGCAGTATTTT. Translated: CASSPGTSGGTDTQYF.

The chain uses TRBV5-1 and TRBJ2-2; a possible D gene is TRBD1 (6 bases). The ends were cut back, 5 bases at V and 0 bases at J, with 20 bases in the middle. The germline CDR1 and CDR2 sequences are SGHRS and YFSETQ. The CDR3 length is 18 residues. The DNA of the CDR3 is TGCGCCAGCAGACCTCTCGCCGGGACACTAACGAACACCGGGGAGCTGTTTTTT. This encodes CASRPLAGTLTNTGELFF.

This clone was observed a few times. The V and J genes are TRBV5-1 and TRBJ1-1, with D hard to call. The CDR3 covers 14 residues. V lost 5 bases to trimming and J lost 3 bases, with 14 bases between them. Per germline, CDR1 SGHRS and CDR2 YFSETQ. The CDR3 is CASRENQAYTEAFF. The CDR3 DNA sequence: TGCGCCAGCAGAGAAAATCAGGCCTACACTGAAGCTTTCTTT. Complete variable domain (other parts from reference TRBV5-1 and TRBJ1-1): KAGVTQTPRYLIKTRGQQVTLSCSPISGHRSVSWYQQTPGQGLQFLFEYFSETQRNKGNFPGRFSGRQFSNSRSEMNVSTLELGDSALYLCASRENQAYTEAFFGQGTRLTVV.